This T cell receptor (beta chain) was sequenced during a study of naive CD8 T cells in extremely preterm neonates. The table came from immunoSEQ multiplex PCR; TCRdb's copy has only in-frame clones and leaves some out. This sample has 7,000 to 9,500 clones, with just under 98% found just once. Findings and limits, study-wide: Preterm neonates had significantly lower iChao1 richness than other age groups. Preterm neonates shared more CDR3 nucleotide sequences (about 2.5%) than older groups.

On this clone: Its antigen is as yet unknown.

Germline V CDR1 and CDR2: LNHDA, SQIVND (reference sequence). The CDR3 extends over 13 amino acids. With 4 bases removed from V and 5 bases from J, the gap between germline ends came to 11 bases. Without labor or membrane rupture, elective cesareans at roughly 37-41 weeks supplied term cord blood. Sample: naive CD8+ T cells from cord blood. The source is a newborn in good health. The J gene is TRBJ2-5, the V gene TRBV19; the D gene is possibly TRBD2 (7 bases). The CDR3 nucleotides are TGTGCCAGTAGTAGCGGGGGCGGGGAGACCCAGTACTTC. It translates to CASSSGGGETQYF.